This TCR beta chain comes out of a study of cytomegalovirus exposure and HLA in healthy donors. Study conclusions and caveats: CMV antigen specificity of a few CMV-associated chains was confirmed in vitro.

This CDR3 region has 14 residues. Germline assignment: CDR1 SGHRS and CDR2 YFSETQ. Germline trimming cut 0 bases from V and 8 bases from J; bases unmatched to any gene: 4. To note about this clone: What it binds is not known.

Measured with immunoSEQ multiplex PCR; TCRdb has only the in-frame clones, and not every one. Among about 130,000 clones listed, 70% to 85% were seen once. The gene calls are TRBV5-1 and TRBJ2-1, with 8 bases matching TRBD1. Sequenced material: PBMCs. The receptor's source is a young man in good health and CMV-seropositive. CDR3 DNA sequence: TGCGCCAGCAGCTTGGGGACAGGGACCCATGAGCAGTTCTTC. Translation: CASSLGTGTHEQFF.